This T cell receptor beta chain is from a study of T cell responses to AZD1222 COVID-19 vaccine. General study results and limits: Spike as a whole was targeted by vaccine-associated CD4 TCRs, dominant at 160-218 and 743-854.

The table lists this clone with a count of one. The antigen remains unidentified. Produced via immunoSEQ multiplex PCR; TCRdb's table is partial and in-frame only. The table records some 78,000 clones, 83% of them present only once. Sequences were derived from peripheral blood, sampled 28 days after the second AZD1222 dose. The receptor was isolated from an adult who received the AZD1222 COVID-19 vaccine.

The CDR3 loop reads CASALGGANVLTF. The CDR3 DNA is TGTGCCAGCGCCCTCGGGGGGGCCAACGTCCTGACTTTC. The chain couples TRBV9 to TRBJ2-6; D not certain. V lost 7 bases and J lost 4, with 9 bases in between. The CDR3 is made up of 13 amino acids. CDR1 and CDR2 from the germline V gene are SGDLS and YYNGEE. Full variable domain (missing parts from reference TRBV9 and TRBJ2-6): DSGVTQTPKHLITATGQRVTLRCSPRSGDLSVYWYQQSLDQGLQFLIQYYNGEERAKGNILERFSAQQFPDLHSELNLSSLELGDSALYFCASALGGANVLTFGAGSRLTVL.